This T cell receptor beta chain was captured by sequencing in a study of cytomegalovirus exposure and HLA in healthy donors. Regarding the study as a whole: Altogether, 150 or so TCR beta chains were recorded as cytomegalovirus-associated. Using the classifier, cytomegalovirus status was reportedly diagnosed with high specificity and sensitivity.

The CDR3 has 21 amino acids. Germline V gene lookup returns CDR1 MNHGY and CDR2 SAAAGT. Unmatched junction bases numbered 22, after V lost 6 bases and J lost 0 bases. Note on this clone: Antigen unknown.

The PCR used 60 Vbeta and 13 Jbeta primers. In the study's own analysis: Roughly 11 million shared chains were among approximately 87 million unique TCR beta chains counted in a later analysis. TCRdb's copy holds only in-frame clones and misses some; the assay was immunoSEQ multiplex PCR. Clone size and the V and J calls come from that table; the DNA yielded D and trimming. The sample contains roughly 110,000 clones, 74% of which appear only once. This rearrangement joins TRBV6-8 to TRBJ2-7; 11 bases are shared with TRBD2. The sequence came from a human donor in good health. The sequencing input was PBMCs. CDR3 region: CASSKGEWGSGRDKYSYEQYF. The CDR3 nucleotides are TGTGCCAGCAGCAAGGGGGAATGGGGTAGCGGGAGGGACAAATACTCCTACGAGCAGTACTTC.